The 11 T cell receptor beta chains below were found in one sample sequenced in a study of cytomegalovirus exposure and HLA in healthy donors. PCR amplification relied on 60 Vbeta primers (plus 13 Jbeta primers). TCRdb keeps only in-frame clones here, not all; method: immunoSEQ multiplex PCR. The sample has just over 200,000 clones, more than 60% seen once; the top ten hold around 1.7%. The sequencing sample was made of PBMCs. Receptor source: a man between 45 and 60 years old in good health and CMV-seronegative.

The sample holds a few counts of this clone. The chain couples TRBV2 to TRBJ1-1; D perhaps matches TRBD1 (6 bases). CDR1 SNHLY and CDR2 FYNNEI come from the germline V gene. The ends were cut back, 0 bases at V and 3 bases at J, with 8 bases in the middle. The CDR3 is 14 residues long. This CDR3 reads CASSEAAGDTEAFF. CDR3 DNA: TGTGCCAGCAGTGAAGCGGCAGGGGACACTGAAGCTTTCTTT. The full variable domain, with the rest looked up from reference TRBV2 and TRBJ1-1, is EPEVTQTPSHQVTQMGQEVILRCVPISNHLYFYWYRQILGQKVEFLVSFYNNEISEKSEIFDDQFSVERPDGSNFTLKIRSTKLEDSAMYFCASSEAAGDTEAFFGQGTRLTVV.

The chain joins TRBV19 to TRBJ1-1; 10 nucleotides align to TRBD1. Trimming at V came to 5 bases and at J to 5 bases, leaving 5 bases not matched to a gene. The germline V gene has CDR1 LNHDA and CDR2 SQIVND (reference sequence). This CDR3 contains 14 residues. CDR3 loop: CASSVDRGLTEAFF. In nucleotides, the CDR3 is TGTGCCAGTAGTGTCGACAGGGGGCTTACTGAAGCTTTCTTT.

The genes are TRBV6-5 and TRBJ1-2; D may be TRBD1 (6 bases). Germline CDR1 MNHEY, CDR2 SVGAGI. V lost 0 bases, J lost 7 bases, and 18 bases lay in between. The CDR3 covers 16 residues. This CDR3 is CASSYSGRGGFGGYTF. Written as DNA, the CDR3 is TGTGCCAGCAGTTACTCCGGCAGGGGTGGTTTCGGTGGCTACACCTTC.

The chain is built from TRBV6-6 and TRBJ1-4; TRBD1 is a possible D gene (6 bases). The CDR3 loop spans 16 amino acids. Trimming took 6 bases from V and 0 from J, leaving 14 bases between them. Per germline, CDR1 MNHNY and CDR2 SVGAGI (reference sequence). CDR3 residues: CASSYGTLATNEKLFF. As DNA, the CDR3 is TGTGCCAGCAGCTATGGGACATTGGCAACTAATGAAAAACTGTTTTTT.

The V call is TRBV18, the J call TRBJ2-1, with TRBD1 identical over 11 bases. With 1 base clipped from V and 7 bases from J, the junction kept 6 bases outside the gene matches. The CDR3 is 16 residues long. CDR1 KGHSH and CDR2 LQKENI come from the germline V gene. The CDR3 loop reads CASSPLGQGAGNEQFF. CDR3 sequence (DNA): TGTGCCAGCTCACCACTAGGACAGGGGGCTGGGAATGAGCAGTTCTTC.

CDR3 in DNA: TGTGCCAGCACCGGGGTCGGGGAGCTGTTTTTT. Translation gives CASTGVGELFF. The genes are TRBV7-9 and TRBJ2-2, with a tentative D call TRBD2 (5 bases). Trimming took off 7 bases at V and 7 bases at J, with 7 bases between the two ends. The CDR3 is made up of 11 amino acids. Germline CDR1 is SEHNR and CDR2 is FQNEAQ (reference sequence). The full variable domain, its missing parts supplied by reference TRBV7-9 and TRBJ2-2, is DTGVSQNPRHKITKRGQNVTFRCDPISEHNRLYWYRQTLGQGPEFLTYFQNEAQLEKSRLLSDRFSAERPKGSFSTLEIQRTEQGDSAMYLCASTGVGELFFGEGSRLTVL.

The chain combines TRBV29-1 with TRBJ2-7, with a possible D match to TRBD1 (5 bases). Trimming stripped 7 bases from V and 0 bases from J, with 13 bases between. The CDR3 totals 13 residues. Germline values: CDR1 SQVTM, CDR2 ANQGSEA. CDR3 DNA: TGCAGCGCCGAGACAGTGGGCTCCTACGAGCAGTACTTC. As protein: CSAETVGSYEQYF.

The chain uses TRBV7-8 and TRBJ2-7, with D unclear. The CDR3 has 16 residues. CDR1 and CDR2 from the germline V gene are SGHVS and FQNEAQ. V dropped 6 bases and J dropped 3 bases, with 21 bases sitting between them. CDR3 loop: CASSTAGAGSVYEQYF. CDR3 DNA: TGTGCCAGCAGTACCGCTGGAGCCGGGTCCGTCTACGAGCAGTACTTC.

The rearrangement joins TRBV5-1 to TRBJ2-7; D possibly corresponds to TRBD1 (5 bases). CDR1 is SGHRS and CDR2 is YFSETQ in the germline V gene. CDR3 length: 11 amino acids. Trimming left V 4 bases short and J 4 bases short, with 6 bases between. The CDR3, as DNA: TGCGCCAGCAGCCAGGGATACGAGCAGTACTTC. Translation: CASSQGYEQYF.

This chain uses TRBV5-4 with TRBJ2-3, with a tentative D call TRBD2 (5 bases). The V gene lost 4 bases and the J gene lost 6 bases, with 21 bases spanning the gap. Germline V CDR1 and CDR2: SGHNT, YYREEE (reference sequence). CDR3 size: 16 residues. CDR3 region: CASSLGGPTGADTQYF. The CDR3 coding sequence is TGTGCCAGCAGCCTTGGCGGGCCCACGGGCGCGGATACGCAGTATTTT.

This sequence joins TRBV7-8 and TRBJ1-1, with D tentatively TRBD1 (6 bases). The CDR3 is 11 amino acids. Germline CDR1 reads SGHVS; CDR2 reads FQNEAQ. Trimming took 4 bases from V and 10 from J, leaving 10 bases between them. This CDR3 reads CASSSRQAAFF. Here the CDR3 DNA reads TGTGCCAGCAGCTCAAGACAGGCAGCTTTCTTT.